This paragraph covers one TCR beta chain sequence. The clone's antigen remains unknown. The record has no base qualities; no much larger clone is one base away. Receptor amplification or capture employed the immunoSEQ multiplex PCR assay. The clones in this table, taken by TCRdb from immuneACCESS, are in-frame only. Not every clone is retained; where verified, under half of the shortfall comes from an unresolved V gene, and the cause of the rest is unknown. The sample data list around 75,000 clones, and roughly 94% of these were observed just once. About 0.14% of the sample comes from the top ten. These data belong to a study of T cell changes during pregnancy in multiple sclerosis (dated by TCRdb to the late 2010s). About the full investigation: In women with multiple sclerosis, the researchers looked at how the T cell repertoire shifted as pregnancy progressed.

There are 14 amino acids in the CDR3, from cysteine to phenylalanine inclusive. This entry keeps only the CDR3 DNA: 42 bases, framed from base 1. V is cut by 6 bases and J by 2 bases, and the space between the germline ends is 14 bases. CDR1 and CDR2, per the germline V gene (reference sequence), are MNHEY and SMNVEV. Sequences were derived from CD4+ T cells from peripheral blood mononuclear cells, sampled after pregnancy. The TCR comes from a female donor with multiple sclerosis, enrolled in a pregnancy study. The sequence is built from TRBV27 and TRBJ2-7, with TRBD1 as a weak D call on 6 bases. The CDR3 loop reads CASRRTENTYEQYF. The bases read TGTGCCAGCAGACGGACAGAAAACACCTACGAGCAGTACTTC.